Shown below are 4 T cell receptor beta chains from a single sample sequenced in a study of T cell responses to AZD1222 COVID-19 vaccine. Measured with immunoSEQ multiplex PCR; TCRdb has only the in-frame clones, and not every one. The sample includes roughly 65,000 clones, around 78% seen only once; the top ten take around 27%. Sequenced material: peripheral blood, taken 28 days after the second AZD1222 dose. The receptors come from an adult who received the AZD1222 COVID-19 vaccine.

In DNA, the CDR3 is TGTGCCATCAGTGAGCCGGGGAGGGACACCGGGTTCTCCTACGAGCAGTACTTC. Translating gives CAISEPGRDTGFSYEQYF. The chain combines TRBV10-3 with TRBJ2-7; the D gene is possibly TRBD2 (7 bases). Trimming pared 2 bases from V and 0 bases from J, leaving 20 bases between. The CDR3 sequence is 18 residues long. In germline, CDR1 is ENHRY, CDR2 SYGVKD.

V gene TRBV9 combines with J gene TRBJ1-1; TRBD1 matches 7 bases. J lost 1 base, V lost 0 bases, and 0 bases had no gene match. CDR1 and CDR2 (germline): SGDLS, YYNGEE. This CDR3 contains 14 residues. CDR3 in DNA: TGTGCCAGCAGCGTAGGGACAGGGAACACTGAAGCTTTCTTT. Residues: CASSVGTGNTEAFF.

This clone was seen only a few times. CDR3 DNA: TGCGCCAGCAGTGAAGGGACAGGGATCGAGCAGTACTTC. Its protein product is CASSEGTGIEQYF. The chain recombines TRBV10-2 with TRBJ2-7; 9 bases align to TRBD1. The V gene end was trimmed by 3 bases and the J gene end by 6 bases; junction bases not matched to a gene: 3. Germline CDR1 WSHSY, CDR2 SAAADI. This CDR3 spans 13 amino acids.

The genes are TRBV6-6 and TRBJ1-5; 11 nucleotides line up with TRBD1. From germline, CDR1 is MNHNY and CDR2 SVGAGI (reference sequence). The V and J ends lost 5 bases and 4 bases, in that order; junction bases with no gene match: 7. The CDR3 runs 16 residues. The CDR3 reads CASSPRDRGSNQPQHF. The CDR3 DNA follows: TGTGCCAGCAGTCCAAGGGACAGGGGGAGTAATCAGCCCCAGCATTTT.